The next 18 T cell receptor beta chains were all read from a single sample in a study of CD8 T cells in Susac syndrome (dated by TCRdb to between 2019 and 2020). The library relied on the immunoSEQ multiplex PCR assay. RNA was extracted using the RNeasy kit, and about 0.5 to 1 ug of the RNA was reverse transcribed with random hexamers. TCRdb redid the processing of the public reads, applying fastp at Q25 and MiXCR, and retained in-frame beta chains. CDR3 protein duplicates are merged, each entry listing the most common genes and DNA. The sample data list around 190,000 distinct CDR3 sequences, and roughly 94% of these were observed just once. The top ten clones comprise around 0.1% of the sample. Sequences were obtained from CD4+ T cells from PBMCs. These TCRs come from a human donor in good health.

This sequence joins TRBV5-4 and TRBJ1-2; TRBD1 might be the D (5 bases). Germline V CDR1 and CDR2: SGHNT, YYREEE (reference sequence). V lost 4 bases to trimming and J lost 3 bases, with 16 bases between them. This CDR3 is built from 15 residues. The CDR3 nucleotides are TGTGCCAGCAGCACGACAGCTTTACCTTACTATGGCTACACCTTC. Encoded protein: CASSTTALPYYGYTF.

This clonotype was recorded only once. This chain uses TRBV14 with TRBJ2-7; D is perhaps TRBD2 (6 bases). Trimming cost V 4 bases and J 3 bases, with 22 bases left between them. In germline, CDR1 is SGHDN, CDR2 FVKESK. This CDR3 comprises 17 residues. For the CDR3, the DNA is TGTGCCAGCAGCCTCGACGAGTTCACCGGGACTTACTACGAGCAGTACTTC. Encoded protein: CASSLDEFTGTYYEQYF.

The rearrangement links TRBV5-4 to TRBJ2-1, with TRBD2 as a possible D gene (7 bases). Trimming removed 2 bases from V and 3 bases from J, with 15 bases in between. CDR1 and CDR2 from the germline V gene are SGHNT and YYREEE (reference sequence). The CDR3 extends over 16 amino acids. The CDR3 DNA is TGTGCCAGCAGCTTAGGGGAGGGACAAGTCTACAATGAGCAGTTCTTC. Its translation is CASSLGEGQVYNEQFF.

The V gene is TRBV24-1, the J gene TRBJ2-1; 10 nucleotides match TRBD2. V gave up 1 base and J gave up 6 bases; unmatched junction bases: 5. This CDR3 is 16 amino acids long. Per germline, CDR1 KGHDR and CDR2 SFDVKD. CDR3 nucleotides: TGTGCCACCAGTGATTTAGGGACTAGCGTTGCCAATGAGCAGTTCTTC. Amino acids: CATSDLGTSVANEQFF.

The chain recombines TRBV30 with TRBJ2-3; D remains unclear. This CDR3 is built from 12 residues. With 3 bases removed from V and 2 bases from J, the gap between germline ends came to 6 bases. Germline loops: CDR1 GTSNPN, CDR2 SVGIG (reference sequence). CDR3 in amino acids: CAWSSSTDTQYF. CDR3 bases: TGTGCCTGGAGCTCGTCCACAGATACGCAGTATTTT.

This clonotype is a singleton in its sample. This sequence joins TRBV4-3 and TRBJ1-1, with D maybe TRBD1 (6 bases). Germline V gene lookup returns CDR1 LGHNA and CDR2 YSLEER. The germline V and J ends were trimmed by 4 bases and 4 bases, with 25 bases remaining between them. The CDR3 totals 18 residues. The CDR3 nucleotides are TGCGCCAGCAGCCGATCGACAGGTCCTTTTTCCGGAGGCACTGAAGCTTTCTTT. This gives the protein CASSRSTGPFSGGTEAFF.

The CDR3 is CASSFQGSDGYTF. DNA of the CDR3: TGCGCCAGCAGCTTCCAGGGGTCGGATGGCTACACCTTC. The rearrangement joins TRBV5-1 to TRBJ1-2, with a weak D call TRBD1 (6 bases). V was shortened by 2 bases and J by 6 bases, with 11 bases between the two germline ends. Per germline, CDR1 SGHRS and CDR2 YFSETQ. CDR3 length equals 13 residues.

In DNA, the CDR3 is TGTGCCAGCAGCCAAGTACGAGGGACAGGGTTCGCAGATACGCAGTATTTT. Encoded protein: CASSQVRGTGFADTQYF. J is TRBJ2-3 and V is TRBV3-1, with 9 bases aligning to TRBD1. V lost 1 base, J lost 4 bases, and 9 bases stayed unmatched. The CDR3 spans 17 residues. Germline assignment: CDR1 LGHDT and CDR2 YNNKEL (reference sequence).

V gene TRBV7-9 combines with J gene TRBJ1-1, with D unresolved. V lost 7 bases to trimming and J lost 3 bases, with 21 bases between them. Germline CDR1 SEHNR, CDR2 FQNEAQ (reference sequence). The CDR3 length is 16 residues. The DNA for the CDR3 is TGTGCCAGCACCCAATACCCCGTAGTTGGGGACACTGAAGCTTTCTTT. This codes for CASTQYPVVGDTEAFF.

The chain carries TRBV5-4 and TRBJ2-1; D ambiguous. This CDR3 region has 13 residues. V was shortened by 5 bases and J by 8 bases, with 14 bases between the two germline ends. Germline assignment: CDR1 SGHNT and CDR2 YYREEE (reference sequence). CDR3 coding DNA: TGTGCCAGCAGTGCGATTTTGGGTTATGAGCAGTTCTTC. Encoded protein: CASSAILGYEQFF.

The V call is TRBV5-6, the J call TRBJ2-7; D is perhaps TRBD2 (6 bases). CDR1 and CDR2 from the germline V gene are SGHDT and YYEEEE. Trimming removed 0 bases at V and 2 bases at J, with 12 bases between. There are 15 residues in the CDR3. The CDR3 loop is CASSLGPGDAYEQYF. CDR3 sequence (DNA): TGTGCCAGCAGCTTGGGACCGGGGGACGCCTACGAGCAGTACTTC. The full variable domain, in which reference TRBV5-6 and TRBJ2-7 provide the parts outside the CDR3, is DAGVTQSPTHLIKTRGQQVTLRCSPKSGHDTVSWYQQALGQGPQFIFQYYEEEERQRGNFPDRFSGHQFPNYSSELNVNALLLGDSALYLCASSLGPGDAYEQYFGPGTRLTVT.

The chain couples TRBV2 to TRBJ1-5; D remains unclear. The V end lost 6 bases, the J end lost 0 bases, and 18 bases lay between the germline ends. The CDR3 has 17 amino acids. Germline CDR1 is SNHLY and CDR2 is FYNNEI. CDR3 region: CASSAPQSWYSNQPQHF. The CDR3 coding sequence is TGTGCCAGCAGCGCACCCCAGAGTTGGTATAGCAATCAGCCCCAGCATTTT.

The rearrangement joins TRBV29-1 to TRBJ1-1; D is ambiguous. This CDR3 contains 13 residues. Germline CDR1 and CDR2: SQVTM and ANQGSEA. V lost 1 base, J lost 4 bases, and 10 bases lay in between. DNA of the CDR3: TGCAGCGTTGAAGGAGGTCTACGCACTGAAGCTTTCTTT. Its translation: CSVEGGLRTEAFF.

The CDR3 reads CATSEQGYYGYTF. In DNA form, the CDR3 reads TGTGCCACCTCAGAACAGGGGTACTATGGCTACACCTTC. J is TRBJ1-2 and V is TRBV24-1, with 7 nucleotides matching TRBD1. Germline trimming cut 9 bases from V and 3 bases from J; bases unmatched to any gene: 6. CDR3 length: 13 residues. Germline loops: CDR1 KGHDR, CDR2 SFDVKD.

The chain is built from TRBV29-1 and TRBJ2-3, with 14 bases matching TRBD2. V shed 7 bases, J shed 2 bases, and the junction held 5 bases outside the gene matches. This CDR3 contains 15 residues. Germline V gene sequence: CDR1 SQVTM, CDR2 ANQGSEA. CDR3 sequence (DNA): TGCAGCGGGGGACTAGCGGGGGTTGACACAGATACGCAGTATTTT. Its protein product is CSGGLAGVDTDTQYF.

The chain combines TRBV20-1 with TRBJ2-1, with 8 nucleotides matching TRBD2. Germline V gene lookup returns CDR1 DFQATT and CDR2 SNEGSKA (reference sequence). The CDR3 has 16 residues. V was pared by 3 bases and J by 6 bases, with 13 bases of the junction left unmatched. This CDR3 is CSASPPRGGTSNEQFF. The CDR3 DNA follows: TGCAGTGCTAGCCCCCCCAGGGGAGGGACTAGCAATGAGCAGTTCTTC.

V and J are TRBV20-1 and TRBJ2-5; 7 positions match TRBD1. In germline, CDR1 is DFQATT, CDR2 SNEGSKA (reference sequence). J was trimmed by 6 bases and V by 8 bases; bases with no gene match: 12. There are 13 residues in the CDR3. CDR3 region: CSSAWDRSKTQYF. Here the CDR3 DNA reads TGCAGTTCCGCGTGGGACAGATCGAAGACCCAGTACTTC.

The genes are TRBV7-2 and TRBJ2-6, with D unclear. Between the trimmed V and J ends, which lost 6 bases and 0 bases, there was a span of 6 bases. CDR1 is SGHTA, CDR2 FQGNSA, per germline. This CDR3 contains 14 residues. This chain's CDR3 is CASRPSSGANVLTF. For the CDR3, the DNA is TGTGCCAGCAGGCCTAGCTCTGGGGCCAACGTCCTGACTTTC.